Below, 27 T cell receptor beta chains from the same sample are listed, as sequenced in a study of T cells in women clearing cervical HPV infection. TCRdb's table, derived via immunoSEQ multiplex PCR, lists solely in-frame clones and lacks some. The sample features tens of thousands of clones, with more than 9% in its top ten. Sequenced input: blood buffy coat. The receptor source for this set is a woman between 18 and 69 years old with a cervical HPV16 infection that either progressed to CIN3+ or cleared (not recorded which).

About this clone: The CDR3 end falls 3 residues outside the read, so it is completed with the germline J gene. This sequence joins TRBV10-3 and TRBJ1-4; D possibly corresponds to TRBD1 (5 bases). Per the germline V gene, CDR1 is ENHRY and CDR2 is SYGVKD. This CDR3 is 18 amino acids long. The CDR3 spells CAISGRDLGSSYNSPLFF. The CDR3 bases that were read are TGTGCCATCAGTGGGCGGGACTTGGGAAGCTCCTATAATTCACCA.

Comments on this clone: The read finishes 3 residues shy of the CDR3 end, and the germline J gene is used to complete it. The chain joins TRBV7-3 to TRBJ2-5, with TRBD2 as a possible D gene (6 bases). The CDR3 has 15 residues. Trimming pared 5 bases from V and 5 bases from J, leaving 18 bases between. Germline V gene sequence: CDR1 SGHTA, CDR2 FQGTGA. The chain's CDR3 is CASSLRGTSGETQYF. The CDR3 bases that were read are TGTGCCAGCAGCCTCCGAGGGACCAGCGGGGAGACC.

Comments on this clone: The missing CDR3 end, 3 residues past where the read stops, is filled in from the germline J gene. The V and J genes are TRBV10-3 and TRBJ2-1; D is uncertain. From germline, CDR1 is ENHRY and CDR2 SYGVKD. The CDR3 has 13 residues. V shed 4 bases and J shed 6 bases, with 10 bases lying between them. The DNA read from the CDR3 is TGTGCCATCAGTGTAACTTACGCCAATGAG. The encoded protein is CAISVTYANE. The full CDR3 protein reads CAISVTYANEQFF.

About this clone itself: The DNA ends 3 residues before the CDR3 does, and the rest of the CDR3 is filled in from the germline J gene. The J gene is TRBJ1-2, the V gene TRBV7-3; D not certain. The CDR3 spans 15 residues. CDR1 is SGHTA, CDR2 FQGTGA, per germline. This CDR3 reads CASSLSAGANNDYTF. CDR3 bases read: TGTGCCAGCAGCTTGTCAGCGGGAGCCAACAATGAC.

Concerning this clone itself: The read ends 3 residues early relative to the CDR3; the germline J gene fills the gap. This sequence joins TRBV27 and TRBJ2-7; 7 bases match TRBD1. The CDR3 runs 15 residues. J lost 2 bases, V lost 4 bases, and 8 bases had no gene match. From germline, CDR1 is MNHEY and CDR2 SMNVEV (reference sequence). The DNA read from the CDR3 is TGTGCCAGCAGTTCTAGACAGGGAAGAGCCTACGAG. This gives the protein CASSSRQGRAYE. The whole CDR3 is CASSSRQGRAYEQYF.

Of note for this clone: Read coverage stops 3 residues before the CDR3 terminus; the germline J gene supplies the remainder. This chain links TRBV5-1 with TRBJ2-1; 8 bases fit TRBD2. The CDR3 loop spans 15 amino acids. CDR1 is SGHRS and CDR2 is YFSETQ in the germline V gene. J lost 2 bases, V lost 0 bases, and 1 base had no gene match. CDR3 DNA (partial): TGCGCCAGCAGCTTGGGCGGGGGGCCCTACAATGAG. This codes for CASSLGGGPYNE. The full CDR3 protein reads CASSLGGGPYNEQFF.

Regarding this clone: The read halts 3 residues ahead of the CDR3 end, with the missing end drawn from the germline J gene. The chain recombines TRBV20-1 with TRBJ1-1; 9 bases align to TRBD1. This CDR3 comprises 16 residues. Losses at the gene ends were 6 bases for V and 1 base for J; bases not matched to a gene: 12. Per the germline V gene, CDR1 is DFQATT and CDR2 is SNEGSKA (reference sequence). The CDR3 bases that were read are TGCAGTGCCAAAGCCGGGACAGGGCTAAGGAACACTGAA. This sequence encodes CSAKAGTGLRNTE. The full CDR3 sequence reads CSAKAGTGLRNTEAFF.

With respect to this clone: The observed sequence ends 3 residues before the CDR3 terminus, with the missing tail filled in from the germline J gene. The chain employs TRBV23-1 and TRBJ1-3; D remains unclear. TRBV23-1 is filed as an ORF, its function uncertain. This CDR3 is 15 amino acids long. Trimming took 8 bases from V and 0 from J, leaving 14 bases between them. CDR3 in amino acids: CASPALTDSGNTIYF. The sequenced CDR3 bases are TGCGCCAGCCCCGCTCTAACAGACTCTGGAAACACC.

A note on this clone: Mismatch with germline at one junction end may stem from a read error. The read ends 3 residues early relative to the CDR3; the germline J gene fills the gap. This chain connects TRBV11-2 to TRBJ1-4; weak D call: TRBD1 (6 bases). CDR1 and CDR2 (germline): SGHAT, FQNNGV. This CDR3 contains 14 residues. Partial CDR3 DNA: TGTGCCAGCAGCCCGGGACACTCTAAGGAAAAA. Its translation: CASSPGHSKEK. The whole CDR3 sequence is CASSPGHSKEKLFF.

Worth noting for this clone: With the read ending 3 residues before the CDR3 end, the germline J gene is used to fill in that end. The chain carries TRBV6-1 and TRBJ2-3; 7 bases line up with TRBD1. Trimming at V came to 3 bases and at J to 6 bases, leaving 3 bases not matched to a gene. The CDR3 is made up of 13 amino acids. CDR1 is MNHNS and CDR2 is SASEGT in the germline V gene. The CDR3 reads CASSDRGRDTQYF. The part of the CDR3 DNA that was read is TGTGCCAGCAGTGATAGGGGGCGGGATACG.

Note on this clone: The DNA ends 3 residues before the CDR3 does, and the rest of the CDR3 is filled in from the germline J gene. The chain is built from TRBV4-2 and TRBJ2-2; weak D call: TRBD2 (5 bases). The V end was cut by 0 bases, the J end by 3 bases, with 11 bases between. The CDR3 totals 16 residues. In germline, CDR1 is LGHNA, CDR2 YNFKEQ. The DNA read from the CDR3 is TGTGCCAGCAGCCAAGATGTAGCGATCTACACCGGGGAG. It specifies CASSQDVAIYTGE. The CDR3, in full, reads CASSQDVAIYTGELFF.

The CDR3: CASNPQGANTEAFF. The DNA read from the CDR3 is TGTGCCAGCAACCCTCAGGGGGCGAACACTGAA. The chain uses TRBV2 and TRBJ1-1, with 8 bases lining up with TRBD1. The DNA ends 3 residues before the CDR3 does, and the rest of the CDR3 is filled in from the germline J gene. V shed 7 bases, J shed 1 base, and the junction held 5 bases outside the gene matches. CDR1 and CDR2 (germline): SNHLY, FYNNEI. The CDR3 consists of 14 residues.

The covered CDR3 bases are TGCGCCAGCAGCATCGGGACTCCGAATCAAAAA. This translates into CASSIGTPNQK. From start to end, the CDR3 is CASSIGTPNQKLFF. The rearrangement joins TRBV5-1 to TRBJ1-4, with D possibly matching TRBD1 (5 bases). The sequence runs out 3 residues before the end of the CDR3; the remainder is reconstructed from the germline J gene. Germline V gene data show CDR1 as SGHRS and CDR2 as YFSETQ. The CDR3 totals 14 residues. Trimming cost V 4 bases and J 9 bases, with 16 bases left between them. The complete variable domain, with remaining parts taken from reference TRBV5-1 and TRBJ1-4, reads KAGVTQTPRYLIKTRGQQVTLSCSPISGHRSVSWYQQTPGQGLQFLFEYFSETQRNKGNFPGRFSGRQFSNSRSEMNVSTLELGDSALYLCASSIGTPNQKLFFGSGTQLSVL.

This clone is deemed medium-sized by its frequency. The read finishes 3 residues shy of the CDR3 end, and the germline J gene is used to complete it. This chain links TRBV29-1 with TRBJ2-3, with 11 positions matching TRBD2. Looked up from germline, CDR1 is SQVTM and CDR2 is ANQGSEA. This CDR3 spans 18 amino acids. Unmatched junction bases numbered 15, after V lost 5 bases and J lost 2 bases. The CDR3: CSVKGWISGRGYTDTQYF. The sequenced CDR3 bases are TGCAGCGTTAAAGGTTGGATTAGCGGGAGGGGATACACAGATACG.

About this clone itself: The read ends 3 residues shy of where the CDR3 ends; the end is completed using the germline J gene. The chain carries TRBV11-1 and TRBJ1-1; maybe TRBD1 (5 bases). Germline V gene data show CDR1 as SGHAT and CDR2 as FQDESV (reference sequence). The CDR3 is made up of 15 amino acids. The CDR3 bases that were read are TGTGCCAGCAGCACCTGGCCGTGGGGCCCCTACGAG. As protein: CASSTWPWGPYE. The CDR3 reads in full as CASSTWPWGPYEAFF.

Turning to this clone: The read is 3 residues too short to cover the CDR3 end, so that end is filled in from the germline J gene. This rearrangement joins TRBV5-1 to TRBJ1-4, with TRBD1 as a possible D gene (5 bases). In germline, CDR1 is SGHRS, CDR2 YFSETQ. The CDR3 length is 17 residues. Trimming pared 4 bases from V and 3 bases from J, leaving 19 bases between. The sequenced part of the CDR3 DNA is TGCGCCAGCAGCCCACAACAGGACCCTCGGGCTAATGAAAAA. Protein: CASSPQQDPRANEK. The full CDR3 protein reads CASSPQQDPRANEKLFF.

Notes on this clone: The read stops 3 residues short of the end of the CDR3; the missing end is completed from the germline J gene. V is TRBV2 and J is TRBJ1-1; D is ambiguous. The CDR3 is 14 residues long. Germline V CDR1 and CDR2: SNHLY, FYNNEI. The CDR3 is CASSEEGRFYEAFF. The covered CDR3 bases are TGTGCCAGCAGTGAAGAGGGCAGGTTCTACGAA.

Of note for this clone: The read ends 3 residues shy of where the CDR3 ends; the end is completed using the germline J gene. The chain combines TRBV5-4 with TRBJ2-1; TRBD2 matches 8 bases. Losses at the gene ends were 0 bases for V and 3 bases for J; bases not matched to a gene: 2. This CDR3 comprises 15 residues. Germline-derived CDR1 and CDR2 are SGHNT and YYREEE (reference sequence). CDR3 DNA (partial): TGTGCCAGCAGCTTGGAAGCGGGGGTCTACAATGAG. It encodes CASSLEAGVYNE. The CDR3 in full is CASSLEAGVYNEQFF.

Of note for this clone: The read terminates 3 residues before the CDR3 end, so the remaining end is supplied by the germline J gene. The chain carries TRBV28 and TRBJ2-3; the D call may be TRBD1 or TRBD2 (5 bases each). From germline, CDR1 is MDHEN and CDR2 SYDVKM. The CDR3 consists of 17 residues. The CDR3 bases that were read are TGTGCCAGCATCCCCACCAGAGGGGCCAGCAAGGAAAATGCG. Translation: CASIPTRGASKENA. The CDR3 as a whole reads CASIPTRGASKENAQYF.

Remarks on this clone: With the read ending 3 residues before the CDR3 end, the germline J gene is used to fill in that end. The chain combines TRBV5-1 with TRBJ1-4, with 9 bases identical to TRBD1. J gave up 5 bases and V 0 bases, and 2 bases lay outside the gene matches. Germline-derived CDR1 and CDR2 are SGHRS and YFSETQ. This CDR3 contains 15 residues. The CDR3 protein is CASSLGGQGNEKLFF. The CDR3 bases that were read are TGCGCCAGCAGCTTGGGGGGACAGGGAAATGAAAAA.

To note about this clone: The CDR3 end falls 3 residues outside the read, so it is completed with the germline J gene. The sample holds other DNA sequences that translate to the same CDR3. This rearrangement joins TRBV19 to TRBJ2-1; D may be TRBD2 (5 bases). The V and J ends lost 3 bases and 4 bases respectively, with 7 bases between them. The CDR3 has 13 residues. CDR1 is LNHDA, CDR2 SQIVND, per germline (reference sequence). The part of the CDR3 DNA that was read is TGTGCCAGTAGTATGGCGGGTTACAATGAG. Its translation is CASSMAGYNE. The CDR3, in full, reads CASSMAGYNEQFF.

A word on this clone: The sequence runs out 3 residues before the end of the CDR3; the remainder is reconstructed from the germline J gene. The rearrangement joins TRBV13 to TRBJ1-6; possible D gene TRBD1, 5 bases. CDR1 PRHDT and CDR2 FYEKMQ come from the germline V gene (reference sequence). The CDR3 runs 16 residues. With 3 bases removed from V and 8 bases from J, the gap between germline ends came to 17 bases. The DNA read from the CDR3 is TGTGCCAGCAGCTTGTTTGCGGGGGAAGTTTATTCACCC. Its translation: CASSLFAGEVYSP. The full CDR3 reads CASSLFAGEVYSPLHF.

In the case of this clone: With the read ending 3 residues before the CDR3 end, the germline J gene is used to fill in that end. The rearrangement links TRBV7-9 to TRBJ1-2; 8 bases line up with TRBD1. The CDR3 extends over 13 amino acids. Germline V gene sequence: CDR1 SEHNR, CDR2 FQNEAQ (reference sequence). CDR3 residues: CASSTGQVYDYTF. Partial CDR3 DNA: TGTGCCAGCAGCACGGGACAGGTCTACGAC.

In the case of this clone: With the read ending 3 residues before the CDR3 end, the germline J gene is used to fill in that end. The V gene is TRBV2, the J gene TRBJ1-1; D gene ambiguous. CDR1 and CDR2 from the germline V gene are SNHLY and FYNNEI. This CDR3 is built from 13 residues. The CDR3 is CASSGPPGEVAFF. The sequenced part of the CDR3 DNA is TGTGCCAGCAGTGGCCCCCCCGGGGAGGTA.

Details on this clone: The read is 3 residues too short to cover the CDR3 end, so that end is filled in from the germline J gene. The rearrangement uses TRBV7-9 and TRBJ2-1; TRBD1 might be the D (5 bases). Germline assignment: CDR1 SEHNR and CDR2 FQNEAQ (reference sequence). The CDR3 is made up of 15 amino acids. The ends were cut back, 2 bases at V and 0 bases at J, with 8 bases in the middle. CDR3 DNA, as far as it was read: TGTGCCAGCAGCTTAACGCAGGGCTCCTACAATGAG. Encoded protein: CASSLTQGSYNE. Given in full, the CDR3 is CASSLTQGSYNEQFF.

Remarks on this clone: The CDR3 end lies 3 residues beyond the end of the read and is filled in from the germline J gene. This sequence joins TRBV5-1 and TRBJ1-1; 7 bases fit TRBD1. Germline assignment: CDR1 SGHRS and CDR2 YFSETQ. This CDR3 has 14 amino acids. The V and J ends lost 7 bases and 1 base, in that order; junction bases with no gene match: 7. The CDR3 reads CASGETGRNTEAFF. The part of the CDR3 DNA that was read is TGCGCCAGCGGAGAGACAGGGAGGAACACTGAA.

With regard to this clone: The read finishes 3 residues shy of the CDR3 end, and the germline J gene is used to complete it. The chain combines TRBV28 with TRBJ2-3; 10 positions match TRBD2. Germline V CDR1 and CDR2: MDHEN, SYDVKM. V gave up 6 bases and J gave up 0 bases; unmatched junction bases: 12. The CDR3 has 18 residues. Incomplete CDR3 DNA: TGTGCCAGCAGCCTTCGGACTAGCGGATTTATTAGCACAGATACG. Protein sequence: CASSLRTSGFISTDT. In full, the CDR3 reads CASSLRTSGFISTDTQYF.